The text below deals with one T cell receptor (beta chain). Clinical history reported by participants formed the basis on which cohorts were assigned. Profiling relied on immunoSEQ multiplex PCR, and the TCRdb table lists in-frame clones only, not all of them. Among about 330,000 clones listed, 92% were seen once. Germline values: CDR1 MGHRA, CDR2 YSYEKL. V shed 3 bases, J shed 5 bases, and the junction held 12 bases outside the gene matches. This CDR3 is 17 amino acids long. The record originates from a study of blood T cell repertoires in COVID-19. The chain combines TRBV4-1 with TRBJ2-1; 8 nucleotides agree with TRBD1. The sequenced sample consisted of PBMCs or T cells enriched from blood (not recorded which). This clonotype was obtained from a woman younger than 45 who had recovered from COVID-19. The CDR3 DNA follows: TGCGCCAGCAGCCAGGACCTCGACAGGGGATCGAACAATGAGCAGTTCTTC. This sequence encodes CASSQDLDRGSNNEQFF.